Each of the 26 T cell receptor beta chains below was sequenced from the same sample in a study of regulatory T cells in long-lasting Graves disease (dated by TCRdb to the early 2020s). The library was obtained by multiplex PCR. Instrument on record: Illumina HiSeq 4000. CDR3 regions were amplified by Arm-PCR with iRepertoire HTBI primers to construct TCR beta libraries. TCRdb cleaned the public reads at Q25 with fastp, built clones with MiXCR and kept in-frame beta chains. When rows share a CDR3 protein, they turn into one entry using the most common DNA and genes. The sample profile shows approximately 540,000 distinct CDR3 sequences; around 13% of them were found once. The ten most abundant clones make up approximately 9% of the sample. According to the study, the label for this sample's time point signals: newly diagnosed GD, antithyroid drugs for less than 3 months. RNA was extracted from PBMCs in TRIzol for both TCR sequencing and RNA sequencing.

The same sample was also used in a study of T cells in Graves' hyperthyroidism and ophthalmopathy.

Source: peripheral blood mononuclear cells (PBMCs), taken at new diagnosis, from a patient treated with antithyroid drugs. The receptors originated from a woman aged 25-40 years with Graves disease. Donor details come from another sample of the same person, matched by shared clones.

The rearrangement joins TRBV12-3 or TRBV12-4 to TRBJ2-5; D may be TRBD1 (5 bases). The CDR3 consists of 11 residues. Trimming shortened V by 9 bases and J by 5 bases, and 10 bases separated the two germline ends. The CDR3 region has the DNA TGTGCCAGGGTGTGGGGCGAGACCCAGTACTTC. Translation: CARVWGETQYF.

This clonotype was observed many times. This chain links TRBV11-1 with TRBJ2-7, with D perhaps TRBD2 (6 bases). V shed 3 bases and J shed 5 bases, with 14 bases lying between them. In germline, CDR1 is SGHAT, CDR2 FQDESV (reference sequence). The CDR3 consists of 14 residues. The CDR3 sequence: CASSFRGIPHEQYF. In DNA, the CDR3 is TGTGCCAGCAGCTTCCGGGGGATCCCCCACGAGCAGTACTTC.

This clonotype was detected many times. This chain joins TRBV28 and TRBJ2-7; unclear D gene. Germline V gives CDR1 MDHEN, CDR2 SYDVKM. This CDR3 has 15 amino acids. V dropped 2 bases and J dropped 2 bases, with 13 bases sitting between them. For the CDR3, the DNA is TGTGCCAGCAGTTTACCATCCTTCCCGGCCTACGAGCAGTACTTC. This sequence encodes CASSLPSFPAYEQYF.

This clonotype came up many times. The chain couples TRBV2 to TRBJ1-1, with 9 bases lining up with TRBD1. V trimming: 2 bases; J trimming: 8 bases; junction bases outside the gene matches: 6. The CDR3 is 14 amino acids. Per the germline V gene, CDR1 is SNHLY and CDR2 is FYNNEI. The DNA for the CDR3 is TGTGCCAGCAGTGAATGGTCCGGGACAGGGGAAGCTTTCTTT. This gives the protein CASSEWSGTGEAFF.

The chain has TRBV12-3 or TRBV12-4 and TRBJ2-1; either TRBD1 or TRBD2 may fit D (5 bases each). The V end lost 6 bases, the J end lost 4 bases, and 13 bases lay between the germline ends. The CDR3 totals 14 residues. CDR3 in DNA: TGTGCCAGCAGGGGACCTCGAAATTACAATGAGCAGTTCTTC. It is translated as CASRGPRNYNEQFF.

This chain links TRBV20-1 with TRBJ2-1, with no clear D. V shed 7 bases and J shed 4 bases, with 8 bases lying between them. This CDR3 is built from 11 residues. The germline CDR1 and CDR2 sequences are DFQATT and SNEGSKA (reference sequence). The CDR3 loop is CSEFPYNEQFF. The DNA for the CDR3 is TGCAGTGAATTCCCTTACAATGAGCAGTTCTTC.

The rearrangement joins TRBV20-1 to TRBJ2-1; TRBD2 aligns across 14 bases. The germline V gene encodes CDR1 DFQATT and CDR2 SNEGSKA (reference sequence). J lost 7 bases, V lost 6 bases, and 5 bases had no gene match. The CDR3 sequence is 14 residues long. The CDR3 nucleotides read TGCAGTGCGAGACTAGCGGGAGGGCCTAATGAGCAGTTCTTC. Protein sequence: CSARLAGGPNEQFF.

This clonotype was found a few times. This sequence joins TRBV15 and TRBJ2-7; D is possibly TRBD2 (6 bases). CDR1 and CDR2 (germline): LNHNV, YYDKDF (reference sequence). This CDR3 has 16 amino acids. V lost 2 bases, J lost 4 bases, and 18 bases lay in between. CDR3 in amino acids: CATSRPPVGGWYEQYF. The CDR3 region has the DNA TGTGCCACCAGCAGACCGCCCGTTGGAGGGTGGTACGAGCAGTACTTC.

This clonotype was counted at least ten times. The chain carries TRBV20-1 and TRBJ1-6; 10 bases are shared with TRBD1. CDR1 and CDR2 (germline): DFQATT, SNEGSKA (reference sequence). V shed 6 bases, J shed 9 bases, and the junction held 5 bases outside the gene matches. CDR3 length equals 13 residues. CDR3 bases: TGCAGTGCCCAGGGACAGGGGCTTTCACCCCTCCACTTT. Residues: CSAQGQGLSPLHF.

The table lists this clonotype with many counts. The rearrangement links TRBV28 to TRBJ1-2; D uncertain. Germline CDR1 MDHEN, CDR2 SYDVKM. This CDR3 has 12 amino acids. The germline V and J ends were trimmed by 5 bases and 3 bases, with 7 bases remaining between them. CDR3 sequence reads: CASSDGYYGYTF. DNA of the CDR3: TGTGCCAGCAGTGACGGGTACTATGGCTACACCTTC.

This clonotype was counted at least ten times. V is TRBV11-2 and J is TRBJ2-7, with 12 bases aligning to TRBD1. The CDR3 runs to 14 residues. V lost 5 bases, J lost 6 bases, and 5 bases stayed unmatched. Germline V gene lookup returns CDR1 SGHAT and CDR2 FQNNGV. CDR3 region: CASSTGTGGFEQYF. CDR3 coding DNA: TGTGCCAGCAGCACAGGGACAGGGGGCTTCGAGCAGTACTTC.

This clonotype was seen ten or more times. This chain joins TRBV2 and TRBJ1-3, with 7 bases identical to TRBD1. Germline lookup yields CDR1 SNHLY and CDR2 FYNNEI. CDR3 length equals 15 residues. Losses at the gene ends were 5 bases for V and 3 bases for J; bases not matched to a gene: 7. The CDR3 here is CASSPTGSIGNTIYF. CDR3 DNA: TGTGCCAGCAGTCCGACAGGGAGCATTGGAAACACCATATATTTT. The complete variable domain, with remaining parts taken from reference TRBV2 and TRBJ1-3, reads EPEVTQTPSHQVTQMGQEVILRCVPISNHLYFYWYRQILGQKVEFLVSFYNNEISEKSEIFDDQFSVERPDGSNFTLKIRSTKLEDSAMYFCASSPTGSIGNTIYFGEGSWLTVV.

V gene TRBV7-2 combines with J gene TRBJ2-7, with D maybe TRBD2 (7 bases). The germline gives CDR1 SGHTA, CDR2 FQGNSA. This CDR3 spans 17 amino acids. The V and J ends lost 1 base and 1 base respectively, with 17 bases between them. DNA of the CDR3: TGTGCCAGCAGCTTAGGATCTAGCGGAGGGGGGTCCTACGAGCAGTACTTC. Translation: CASSLGSSGGGSYEQYF.

V usage is TRBV5-5 and J usage is TRBJ1-1, with D unresolved. Germline V gene data show CDR1 as SGHKS and CDR2 as YYEKEE (reference sequence). CDR3 size: 14 residues. V was trimmed by 0 bases and J by 0 bases, leaving 6 bases between them. The CDR3, as DNA: TGTGCCAGCAGCTTGGGGGTTTTGAACACTGAAGCTTTCTTT. This codes for CASSLGVLNTEAFF.

This clonotype was detected many times. The chain has TRBV20-1 and TRBJ2-3; 10 positions match TRBD2. Trimming removed 3 bases from V and 3 bases from J; junction bases left unmatched: 6. CDR3 length: 15 residues. The V gene's germline CDR1 is DFQATT and CDR2 SNEGSKA (reference sequence). CDR3 loop: CSASSGLAVTDTQYF. The CDR3 DNA reads as TGCAGTGCTAGTAGCGGACTAGCGGTAACAGATACGCAGTATTTT.

This clonotype has at least ten counts. CDR3 nucleotides: TGTGCCAGCAGCGAGGGAGCGTACACCGGGGAGCTGTTTTTT. As protein: CASSEGAYTGELFF. This chain connects TRBV7-3 to TRBJ2-2; tentative D call: TRBD2 (5 bases). The V end lost 5 bases, the J end lost 3 bases, and 10 bases lay between the germline ends. This CDR3 region has 14 residues. The germline gives CDR1 SGHTA, CDR2 FQGTGA.

This clonotype appeared many times. The rearrangement uses TRBV7-9 and TRBJ2-7; D uncertain. The CDR3 extends over 14 amino acids. V gave up 3 bases and J gave up 4 bases, with 13 bases separating them. The germline gives CDR1 SEHNR, CDR2 FQNEAQ (reference sequence). Here the CDR3 DNA reads TGTGCCAGCAGCTTGACCTTTTCGGAGTACGAGCAGTACTTC. The encoded protein is CASSLTFSEYEQYF.

This clonotype was recorded many times. The V gene is TRBV7-8, the J gene TRBJ2-1; 12 bases match TRBD2. The germline V gene encodes CDR1 SGHVS and CDR2 FQNEAQ. V trimming: 4 bases; J trimming: 3 bases; junction bases outside the gene matches: 10. The CDR3 contains 18 residues. The CDR3 DNA reads as TGTGCCAGCAGCTCCTCCGGGGGGGGACTAGCGGGCTACAATGAGCAGTTCTTC. Its protein is CASSSSGGGLAGYNEQFF.

The V and J genes are TRBV7-2 and TRBJ2-7; TRBD1 matches 9 bases. Losses at the gene ends were 4 bases for V and 5 bases for J; bases not matched to a gene: 6. In germline, CDR1 is SGHTA, CDR2 FQGNSA. The CDR3 extends over 14 amino acids. The CDR3 nucleotides read TGTGCCAGCAGCTCGAGGACAGGGGCCAACGAGCAGTACTTC. Translated, it gives CASSSRTGANEQYF.

This clonotype was recorded at least ten times. The V call is TRBV28, the J call TRBJ2-7, with D possibly being TRBD1 (6 bases). CDR3 length: 16 amino acids. V lost 1 base, J lost 1 base, and 14 bases lay in between. Germline CDR1 is MDHEN and CDR2 is SYDVKM. CDR3 residues: CASSLSRGHPSYEQYF. DNA of the CDR3: TGTGCCAGCAGTTTATCGAGGGGACACCCATCCTACGAGCAGTACTTC.

This clonotype was picked up many times. The CDR3 bases are TGTGCCAGCAGACGATACCGGGACGGAGATACGCAGTATTTT. This translates into CASRRYRDGDTQYF. The chain combines TRBV27 with TRBJ2-3; D may match TRBD1 or TRBD2 (5 bases each). V lost 6 bases and J lost 5, with 15 bases in between. The CDR3 is 14 amino acids. CDR1 and CDR2 (germline): MNHEY, SMNVEV (reference sequence).

This clonotype was observed a handful of times. V is TRBV10-3 and J is TRBJ1-1; 10 nucleotides agree with TRBD1. The V gene's germline CDR1 is ENHRY and CDR2 SYGVKD. Trimming cost V 3 bases and J 1 base; bases outside gene matches: 11. The CDR3 has 18 residues. The CDR3 coding sequence is TGTGCCATCAGTGATCCCGGGACAGGGGTCAGGGCGAACACTGAAGCTTTCTTT. This codes for CAISDPGTGVRANTEAFF.

Ten or more counts support this clonotype. The chain employs TRBV7-2 and TRBJ2-3, with D perhaps TRBD1 or TRBD2 (5 bases each). Germline values: CDR1 SGHTA, CDR2 FQGNSA. This CDR3 is built from 15 residues. The V gene lost 2 bases and the J gene lost 8 bases, with 17 bases spanning the gap. CDR3 region: CASSLPGPPFFTQYF. The CDR3 DNA reads TGTGCCAGCAGCTTACCGGGACCGCCGTTTTTTACGCAGTATTTT.

This clonotype was seen ten or more times. The gene calls are TRBV19 and TRBJ1-2, with D uncertain. The germline V gene has CDR1 LNHDA and CDR2 SQIVND (reference sequence). Trimming took off 3 bases at V and 4 bases at J, with 12 bases between the two ends. The CDR3 consists of 14 residues. The DNA of the CDR3 is TGTGCCAGTAGTATCCAGCAGGACCCCTATGGCTACACCTTC. Residues: CASSIQQDPYGYTF.

Concerning this clonotype: A read error may be the cause here, since a much bigger clone is one base away. V and J are TRBV27 and TRBJ2-2; tentatively, D is TRBD1 (5 bases). Between the trimmed V and J ends, which lost 6 bases and 5 bases, there was a span of 19 bases. The CDR3 is made up of 16 amino acids. Germline V gene data show CDR1 as MNHEY and CDR2 as SMNVEV (reference sequence). The CDR3 reads CASSDSKQGVTGELFF. The CDR3 nucleotides read TGTGCCAGCAGCGACTCGAAGCAGGGTGTTACCGGGGAGCTGTTTTTT.

Only a few counts were recorded for this clonotype. One base away lies a much larger clone, so this may be a sequencing read error. This chain links TRBV11-3 with TRBJ2-2, with 10 bases aligning to TRBD2. This CDR3 contains 16 residues. Losses at the gene ends were 4 bases for V and 6 bases for J; bases not matched to a gene: 8. CDR1 is SGHNT and CDR2 is YENEEA in the germline V gene. The CDR3 DNA reads TGTGCCAGCAGCTCCCAGCGGGAGGGTAGAGCCGGGGAGCTGTTTTTT. It translates to CASSSQREGRAGELFF.